The entry below gives a single T cell receptor beta chain sequence along with its context. Its antigen is currently unknown. The V gene's germline CDR1 is SEHNR and CDR2 FQNEAQ (reference sequence). CDR3 length equals 13 residues. The V end was cut by 4 bases, the J end by 5 bases, with 8 bases between. The sample belongs to a study of cytomegalovirus exposure and HLA in healthy donors. PCR was performed using 60 Vbeta and 13 Jbeta primers. The data were produced by immunoSEQ multiplex PCR, yet TCRdb's version contains in-frame clones alone and is incomplete. The table lists 200,000 to 250,000 clones, roughly 84% of them singletons. Findings and limits, study-wide: Several of the most significant clusters appeared, in a later analysis, to be linked to common viral pathogens.

The clonotype was recovered from a girl between 10 and 17 years old in good health and CMV-seronegative. The chain joins TRBV7-9 to TRBJ2-2; D possibly corresponds to TRBD1 (6 bases). Input material: PBMCs. The CDR3 bases are TGTGCCAGCAGCTGGACAGCTACCGGGGAGCTGTTTTTT. Translating it yields CASSWTATGELFF.